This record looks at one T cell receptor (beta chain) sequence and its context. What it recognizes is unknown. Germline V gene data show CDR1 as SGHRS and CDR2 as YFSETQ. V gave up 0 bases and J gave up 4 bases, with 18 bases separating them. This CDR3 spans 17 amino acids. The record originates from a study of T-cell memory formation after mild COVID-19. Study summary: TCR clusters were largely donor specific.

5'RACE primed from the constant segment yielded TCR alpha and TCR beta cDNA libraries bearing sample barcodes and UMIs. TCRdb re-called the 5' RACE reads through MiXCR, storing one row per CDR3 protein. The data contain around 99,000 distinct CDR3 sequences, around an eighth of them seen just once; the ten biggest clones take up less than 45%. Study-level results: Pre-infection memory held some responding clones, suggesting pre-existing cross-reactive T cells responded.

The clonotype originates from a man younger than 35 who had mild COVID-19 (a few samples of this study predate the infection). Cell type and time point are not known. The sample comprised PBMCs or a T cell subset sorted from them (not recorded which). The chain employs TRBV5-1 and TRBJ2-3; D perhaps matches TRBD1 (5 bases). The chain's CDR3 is CASSLEVGQGRPDTQYF. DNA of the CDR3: TGCGCCAGCAGCTTGGAGGTTGGGCAGGGCAGGCCAGATACGCAGTATTTT.